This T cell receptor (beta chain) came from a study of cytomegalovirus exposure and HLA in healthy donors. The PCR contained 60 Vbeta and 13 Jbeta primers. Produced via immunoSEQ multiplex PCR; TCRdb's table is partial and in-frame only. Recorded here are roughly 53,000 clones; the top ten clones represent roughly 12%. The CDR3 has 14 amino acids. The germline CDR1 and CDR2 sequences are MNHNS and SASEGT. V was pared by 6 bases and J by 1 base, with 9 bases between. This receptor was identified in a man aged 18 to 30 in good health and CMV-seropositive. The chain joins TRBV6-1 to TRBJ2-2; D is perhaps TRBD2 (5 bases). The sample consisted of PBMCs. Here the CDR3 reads CASSSGMNTGELFF. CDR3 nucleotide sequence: TGTGCCAGCAGCTCGGGGATGAACACCGGGGAGCTGTTTTTT.